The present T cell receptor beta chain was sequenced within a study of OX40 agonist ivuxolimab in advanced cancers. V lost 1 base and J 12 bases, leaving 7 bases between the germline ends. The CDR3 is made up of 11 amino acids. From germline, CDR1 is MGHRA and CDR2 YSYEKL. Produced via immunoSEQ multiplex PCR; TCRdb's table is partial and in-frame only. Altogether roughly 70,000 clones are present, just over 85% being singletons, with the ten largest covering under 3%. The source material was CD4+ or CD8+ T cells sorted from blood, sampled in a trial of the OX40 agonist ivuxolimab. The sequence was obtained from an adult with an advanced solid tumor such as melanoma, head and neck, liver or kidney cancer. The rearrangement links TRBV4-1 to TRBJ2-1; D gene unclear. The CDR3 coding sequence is TGCGCCAGCAGCCAAGGGCTCCGGCAGTTCTTC. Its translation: CASSQGLRQFF.